This T cell receptor (beta chain) was recorded in a study of breast tumors, draining lymph nodes, adjacent tissues. Study-wide results and limits: Compared with lymph nodes, tumors were less diverse; compared with nontumor tissue, more. Data only fit, rather than demonstrated, lymph node origin of most tumor T cells. Tumor and nontumor repertoires were significantly more similar in luminal-like than in basal-like breast cancer. Data fit most tumor T cells coming from lymph node, expanding in tumor.

TCRdb processed the multiplex PCR reads anew with MiXCR; each CDR3 protein has one entry. The sample shows tens of thousands of distinct CDR3 sequences, 45% to 65% of them seen only once. In this sample, this clonotype turned up once. The target antigen is unknown. Germline values: CDR1 DFQATT, CDR2 SNEGSKA (reference sequence). V was shortened by 5 bases and J by 4 bases, with 12 bases between the two germline ends. This CDR3 has 12 amino acids. The V call is TRBV20-1, the J call TRBJ2-7, with D maybe TRBD2 (6 bases). Specimen: breast tumor tissue. The TCR comes from a female donor with breast cancer. Some clones in this sample may be carry-over from other donors' samples. The CDR3 region has the DNA TGCAGTGCTGACCCGCGGGGTTACGAGCAGTACTTC. This codes for CSADPRGYEQYF.